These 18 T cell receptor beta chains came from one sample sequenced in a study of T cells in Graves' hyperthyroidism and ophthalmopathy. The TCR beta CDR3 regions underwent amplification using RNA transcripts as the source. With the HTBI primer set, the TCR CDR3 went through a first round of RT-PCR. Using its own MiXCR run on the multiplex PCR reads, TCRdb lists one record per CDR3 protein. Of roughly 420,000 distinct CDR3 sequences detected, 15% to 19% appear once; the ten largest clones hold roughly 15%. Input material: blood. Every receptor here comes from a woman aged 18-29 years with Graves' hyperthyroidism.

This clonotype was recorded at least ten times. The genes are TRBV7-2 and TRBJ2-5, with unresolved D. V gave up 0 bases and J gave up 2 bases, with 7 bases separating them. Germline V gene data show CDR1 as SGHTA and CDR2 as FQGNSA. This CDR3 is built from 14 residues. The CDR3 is CASSLAARQETQYF. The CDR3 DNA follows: TGTGCCAGCAGCTTAGCGGCCCGACAAGAGACCCAGTACTTC.

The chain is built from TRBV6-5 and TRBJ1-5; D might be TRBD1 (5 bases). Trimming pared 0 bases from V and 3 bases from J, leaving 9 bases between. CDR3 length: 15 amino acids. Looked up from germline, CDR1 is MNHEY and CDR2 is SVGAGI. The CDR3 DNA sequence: TGTGCCAGCAGTTACTCCCGGGACGTCAATCAGCCCCAGCATTTT. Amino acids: CASSYSRDVNQPQHF.

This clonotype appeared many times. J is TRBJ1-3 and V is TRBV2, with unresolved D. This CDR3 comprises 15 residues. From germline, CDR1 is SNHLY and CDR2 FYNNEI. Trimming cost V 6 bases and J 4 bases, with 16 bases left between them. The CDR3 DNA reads TGTGCCAGCAGCTCCGGTACAATACACGGAAACACCATATATTTT. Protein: CASSSGTIHGNTIYF.

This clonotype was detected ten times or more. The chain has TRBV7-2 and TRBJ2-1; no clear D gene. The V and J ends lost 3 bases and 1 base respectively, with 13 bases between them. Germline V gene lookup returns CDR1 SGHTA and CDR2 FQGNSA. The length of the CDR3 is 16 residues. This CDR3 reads CASSFGVGQSYNEQFF. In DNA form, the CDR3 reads TGTGCCAGCAGCTTCGGTGTTGGTCAATCCTACAATGAGCAGTTCTTC.

CDR3 nucleotides: TGTGCCAGTAGTTACAGGGGTTGGGGCACTGAAGCTTTCTTT. Translated: CASSYRGWGTEAFF. This sequence joins TRBV19 and TRBJ1-1, with TRBD1 matching 7 bases. V was pared by 5 bases and J by 4 bases, with 7 bases of the junction left unmatched. The CDR3 length is 14 residues. The germline V gene has CDR1 LNHDA and CDR2 SQIVND (reference sequence).

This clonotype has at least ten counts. CDR3 sequence (DNA): TGCAGTGCTCAGCGAGGAGGCGAAGCTTTCTTT. Translating gives CSAQRGGEAFF. This sequence joins TRBV20-1 and TRBJ1-1, with unresolved D. Deletions cut 5 bases from V and 8 bases from J, with 12 bases between. Germline CDR1 reads DFQATT; CDR2 reads SNEGSKA (reference sequence). This CDR3 has 11 amino acids.

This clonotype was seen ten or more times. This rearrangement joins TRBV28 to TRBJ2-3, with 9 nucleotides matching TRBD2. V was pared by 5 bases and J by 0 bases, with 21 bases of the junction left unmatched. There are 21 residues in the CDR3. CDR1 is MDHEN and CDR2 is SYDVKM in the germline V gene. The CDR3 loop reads CASSPNYEVAGVSFSTDTQYF. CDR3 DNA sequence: TGTGCCAGCAGTCCAAACTATGAAGTAGCGGGAGTCTCTTTTAGCACAGATACGCAGTATTTT.

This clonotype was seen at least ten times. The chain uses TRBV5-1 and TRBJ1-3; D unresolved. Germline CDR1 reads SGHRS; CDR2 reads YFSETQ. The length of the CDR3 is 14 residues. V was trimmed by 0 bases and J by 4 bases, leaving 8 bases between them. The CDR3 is CASSLEQPGNTIYF. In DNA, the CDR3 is TGCGCCAGCAGCTTGGAACAGCCAGGAAACACCATATATTTT.

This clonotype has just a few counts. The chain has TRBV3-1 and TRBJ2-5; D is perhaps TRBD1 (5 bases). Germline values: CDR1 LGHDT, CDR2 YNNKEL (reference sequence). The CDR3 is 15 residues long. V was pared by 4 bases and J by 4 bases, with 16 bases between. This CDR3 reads CASSLGHSSLETQYF. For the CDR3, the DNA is TGTGCCAGCAGCCTCGGACACTCCTCCCTAGAGACCCAGTACTTC.

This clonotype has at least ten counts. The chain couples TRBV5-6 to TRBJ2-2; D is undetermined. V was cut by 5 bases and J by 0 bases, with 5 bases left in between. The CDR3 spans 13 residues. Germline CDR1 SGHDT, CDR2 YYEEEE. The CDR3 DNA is TGTGCCAGCAGAACGGCGAACACCGGGGAGCTGTTTTTT. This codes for CASRTANTGELFF.

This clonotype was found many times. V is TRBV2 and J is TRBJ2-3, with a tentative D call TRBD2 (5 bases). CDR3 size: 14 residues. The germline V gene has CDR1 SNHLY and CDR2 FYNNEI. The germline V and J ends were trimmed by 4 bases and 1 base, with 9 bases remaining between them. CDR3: CASSGTYGTDTQYF. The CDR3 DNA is TGTGCCAGCAGTGGGACTTACGGCACAGATACGCAGTATTTT.

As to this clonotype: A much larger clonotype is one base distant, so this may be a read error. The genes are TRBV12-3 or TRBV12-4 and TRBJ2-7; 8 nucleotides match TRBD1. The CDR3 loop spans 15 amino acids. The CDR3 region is CASSLGGQVGYEQHF. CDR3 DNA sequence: TGTGCCAGCAGTTTGGGGGGACAGGTGGGTTACGAGCAGCACTTC.

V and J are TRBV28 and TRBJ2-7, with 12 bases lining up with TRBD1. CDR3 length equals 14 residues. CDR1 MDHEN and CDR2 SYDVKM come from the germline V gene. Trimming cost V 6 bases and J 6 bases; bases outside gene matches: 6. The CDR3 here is CASSSGTGGTEQYF. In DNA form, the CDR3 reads TGTGCCAGCAGCTCCGGGACAGGGGGCACCGAGCAGTACTTC.

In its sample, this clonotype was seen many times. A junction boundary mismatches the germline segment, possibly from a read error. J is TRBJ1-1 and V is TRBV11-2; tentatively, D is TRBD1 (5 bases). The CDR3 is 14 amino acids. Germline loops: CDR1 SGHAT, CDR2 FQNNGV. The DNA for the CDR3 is TGTGCCAGCAGCTTATCTAGGGGATACACTGAAACTTTCTTT. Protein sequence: CASSLSRGYTETFF.

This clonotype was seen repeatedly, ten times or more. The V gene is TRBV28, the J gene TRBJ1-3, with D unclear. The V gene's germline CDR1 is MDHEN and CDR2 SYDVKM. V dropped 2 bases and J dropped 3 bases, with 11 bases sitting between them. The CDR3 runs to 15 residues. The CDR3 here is CASSLDIANGNTIYF. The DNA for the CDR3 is TGTGCCAGCAGTTTAGACATCGCCAATGGAAACACCATATATTTT.

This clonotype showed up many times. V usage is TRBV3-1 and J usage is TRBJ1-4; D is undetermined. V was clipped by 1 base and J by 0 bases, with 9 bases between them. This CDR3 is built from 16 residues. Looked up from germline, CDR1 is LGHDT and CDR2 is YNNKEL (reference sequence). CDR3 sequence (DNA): TGTGCCAGCAGCCAAGGCCGCAAAGCAACTAATGAAAAACTGTTTTTT. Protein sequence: CASSQGRKATNEKLFF. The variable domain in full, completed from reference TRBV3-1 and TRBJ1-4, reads DTAVSQTPKYLVTQMGNDKSIKCEQNLGHDTMYWYKQDSKKFLKIMFSYNNKELIINETVPNRFSPKSPDKAHLNLHINSLELGDSAVYFCASSQGRKATNEKLFFGSGTQLSVL.

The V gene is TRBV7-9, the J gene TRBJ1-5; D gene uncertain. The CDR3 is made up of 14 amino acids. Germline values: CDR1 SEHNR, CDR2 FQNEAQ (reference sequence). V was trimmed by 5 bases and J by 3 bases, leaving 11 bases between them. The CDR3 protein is CASSPPGYNQPQHF. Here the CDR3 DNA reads TGTGCCAGCAGCCCCCCGGGATACAATCAGCCCCAGCATTTT.

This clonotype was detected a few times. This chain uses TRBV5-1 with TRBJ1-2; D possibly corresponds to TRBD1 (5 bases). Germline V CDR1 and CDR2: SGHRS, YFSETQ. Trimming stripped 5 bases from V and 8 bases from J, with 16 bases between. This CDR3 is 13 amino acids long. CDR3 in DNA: TGCGCCAGCAGTCCCGGGGGTTATTTAGGCTACACCTTC. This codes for CASSPGGYLGYTF.